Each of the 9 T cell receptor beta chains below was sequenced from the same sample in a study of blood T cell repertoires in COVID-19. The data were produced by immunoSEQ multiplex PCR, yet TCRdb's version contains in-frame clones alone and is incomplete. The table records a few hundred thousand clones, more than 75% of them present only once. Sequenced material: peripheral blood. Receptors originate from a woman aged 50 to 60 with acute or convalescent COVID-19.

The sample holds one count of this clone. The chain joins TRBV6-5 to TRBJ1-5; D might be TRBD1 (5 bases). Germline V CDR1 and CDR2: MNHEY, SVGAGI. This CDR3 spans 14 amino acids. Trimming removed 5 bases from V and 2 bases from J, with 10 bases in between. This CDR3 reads CASSTQGGNQPQHF. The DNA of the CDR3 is TGTGCCAGCAGTACCCAGGGTGGCAATCAGCCCCAGCATTTT.

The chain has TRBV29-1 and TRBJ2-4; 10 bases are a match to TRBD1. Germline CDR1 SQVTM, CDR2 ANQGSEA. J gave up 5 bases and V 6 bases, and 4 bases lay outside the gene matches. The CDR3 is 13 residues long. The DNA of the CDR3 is TGCAGCGTGCTGGGACAGGGGCAAAACATTCAGTACTTC. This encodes CSVLGQGQNIQYF.

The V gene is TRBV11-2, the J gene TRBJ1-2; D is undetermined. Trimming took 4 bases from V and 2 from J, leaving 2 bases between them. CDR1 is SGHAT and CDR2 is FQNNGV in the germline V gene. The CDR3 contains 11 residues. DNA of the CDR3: TGTGCCAGCAGCTCGAACTATGGCTACACCTTC. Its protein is CASSSNYGYTF.

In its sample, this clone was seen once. The CDR3 DNA is TGTGCCAGCAGTTTATGGGTTACTAGCATTGGCGAGCAGTACTTC. It is translated as CASSLWVTSIGEQYF. The chain recombines TRBV28 with TRBJ2-7, with D maybe TRBD2 (6 bases). V was trimmed by 0 bases and J by 6 bases, leaving 15 bases between them. The CDR3 totals 15 residues. The germline CDR1 and CDR2 sequences are MDHEN and SYDVKM.

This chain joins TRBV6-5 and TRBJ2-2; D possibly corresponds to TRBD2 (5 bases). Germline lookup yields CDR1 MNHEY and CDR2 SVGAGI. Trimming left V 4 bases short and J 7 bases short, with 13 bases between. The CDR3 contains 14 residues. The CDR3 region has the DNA TGTGCCAGCAGTTGGGAGCCGACGGGCGGGGAGCTGTTTTTT. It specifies CASSWEPTGGELFF.

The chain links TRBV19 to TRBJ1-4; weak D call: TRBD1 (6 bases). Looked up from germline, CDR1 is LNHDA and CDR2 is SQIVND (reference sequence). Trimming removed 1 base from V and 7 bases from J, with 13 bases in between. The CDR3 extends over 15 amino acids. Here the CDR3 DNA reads TGTGCCAGTAGTATAGGTGACAGGACGTTTGAAAAACTGTTTTTT. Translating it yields CASSIGDRTFEKLFF.

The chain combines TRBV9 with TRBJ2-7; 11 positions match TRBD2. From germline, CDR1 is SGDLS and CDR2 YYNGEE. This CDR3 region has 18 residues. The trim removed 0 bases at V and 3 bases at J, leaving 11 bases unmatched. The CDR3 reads CASSVDSGRAFGNYEQYF. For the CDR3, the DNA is TGTGCCAGCAGCGTAGATAGCGGGAGGGCCTTCGGAAACTACGAGCAGTACTTC.

In DNA, the CDR3 is TGTGCCAGCAGCTCTACGACAGGGACCTATGGCTACACCTTC. Translated, it gives CASSSTTGTYGYTF. V is TRBV6-5 and J is TRBJ1-2; 7 bases align to TRBD1. Germline V lookup: CDR1 MNHEY, CDR2 SVGAGI. This CDR3 has 14 residues. V gave up 6 bases and J gave up 4 bases; unmatched junction bases: 8.

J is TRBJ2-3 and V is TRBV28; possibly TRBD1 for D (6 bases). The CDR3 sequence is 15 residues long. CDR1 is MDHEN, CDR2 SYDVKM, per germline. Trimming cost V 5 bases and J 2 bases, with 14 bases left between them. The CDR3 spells CASSKIPGVTDTQYF. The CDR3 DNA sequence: TGTGCCAGCAGTAAAATCCCAGGGGTCACAGATACGCAGTATTTT.